This passage covers 2 T cell receptor beta chains from one sample sequenced in a study of cytomegalovirus exposure and HLA in healthy donors. Primers: 60 Vbeta forward and 13 Jbeta reverse. Some clones are missing from TCRdb's copy, which holds only in-frame ones; the method was immunoSEQ multiplex PCR. Altogether around 120,000 clones are present, 81% being singletons, with the ten largest covering 3.9%. The specimen sequenced was PBMCs. These receptors came from a woman aged 30 to 39 in good health and CMV-seronegative.

This chain connects TRBV19 to TRBJ1-5; TRBD1 agrees at 10 bases. The CDR3 is 17 residues long. Germline lookup yields CDR1 LNHDA and CDR2 SQIVND (reference sequence). Unmatched junction bases numbered 13, after V lost 5 bases and J lost 6 bases. Here the CDR3 DNA reads TGTGCCAGTAGTGCTAACCCGGGACAGGGGCCTCTTCAGCCCCAGCATTTT. The encoded protein is CASSANPGQGPLQPQHF. Using reference TRBV19 and TRBJ1-5 for the parts outside the CDR3, the full variable domain is DGGITQSPKYLFRKEGQNVTLSCEQNLNHDAMYWYRQDPGQGLRLIYYSQIVNDFQKGDIAEGYSVSREKKESFPLTVTSAQKNPTAFYLCASSANPGQGPLQPQHFGDGTRLSIL.

The V gene is TRBV10-3, the J gene TRBJ2-5, with 10 bases fitting TRBD2. Germline-derived CDR1 and CDR2 are ENHRY and SYGVKD. J gave up 1 base and V 7 bases, and 3 bases lay outside the gene matches. The CDR3 consists of 14 residues. The CDR3 loop is CAITSGSGQETQYF. The CDR3 DNA is TGTGCCATCACTAGCGGGAGTGGCCAAGAGACCCAGTACTTC.